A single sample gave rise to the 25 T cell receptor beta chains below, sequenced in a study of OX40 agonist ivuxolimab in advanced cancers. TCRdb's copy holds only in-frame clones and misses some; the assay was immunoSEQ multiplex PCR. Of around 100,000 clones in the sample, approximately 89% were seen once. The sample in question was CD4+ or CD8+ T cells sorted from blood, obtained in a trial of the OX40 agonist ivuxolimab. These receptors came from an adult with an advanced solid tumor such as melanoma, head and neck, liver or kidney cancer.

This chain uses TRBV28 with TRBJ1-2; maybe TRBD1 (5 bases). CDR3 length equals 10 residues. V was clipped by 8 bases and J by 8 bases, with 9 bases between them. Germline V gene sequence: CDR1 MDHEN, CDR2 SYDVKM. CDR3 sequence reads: CASSGGGYTF. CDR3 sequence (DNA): TGTGCCAGCTCCGGGGGGGGCTACACCTTC.

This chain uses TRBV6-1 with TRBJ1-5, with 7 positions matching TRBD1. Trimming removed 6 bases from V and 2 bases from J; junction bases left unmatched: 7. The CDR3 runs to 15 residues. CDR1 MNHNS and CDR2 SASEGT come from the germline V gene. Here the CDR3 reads CASSDRVRGNQPQHF. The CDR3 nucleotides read TGTGCCAGCAGCGACAGGGTCAGGGGCAATCAGCCCCAGCATTTT.

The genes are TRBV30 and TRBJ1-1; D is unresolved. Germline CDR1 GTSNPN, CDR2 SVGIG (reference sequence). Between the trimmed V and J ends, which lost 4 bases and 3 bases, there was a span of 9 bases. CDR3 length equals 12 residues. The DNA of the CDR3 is TGTGCCTGGAAGGACGGGCACACTGAAGCTTTCTTT. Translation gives CAWKDGHTEAFF.

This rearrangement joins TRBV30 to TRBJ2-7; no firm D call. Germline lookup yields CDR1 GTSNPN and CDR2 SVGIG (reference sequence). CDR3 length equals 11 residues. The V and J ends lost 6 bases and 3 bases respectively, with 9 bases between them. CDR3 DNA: TGTGCCTGCACAATCCGCTACGAGCAGTACTTC. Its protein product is CACTIRYEQYF.

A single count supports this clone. CDR3 loop: CASSKRGDHPGNTIYF. The CDR3 coding sequence is TGTGCCAGTAGTAAGAGAGGGGATCATCCTGGAAACACCATATATTTT. The chain employs TRBV19 and TRBJ1-3; D may be TRBD1 (5 bases). V was pared by 4 bases and J by 2 bases, with 15 bases between. CDR1 is LNHDA and CDR2 is SQIVND in the germline V gene (reference sequence). The CDR3 length is 16 residues.

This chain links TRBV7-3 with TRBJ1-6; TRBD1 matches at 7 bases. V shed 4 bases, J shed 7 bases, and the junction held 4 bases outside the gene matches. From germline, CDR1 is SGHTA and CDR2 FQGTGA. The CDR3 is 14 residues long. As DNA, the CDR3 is TGTGCCAGCAGCTCCCAGGGGGTCAATTCACCCCTCCACTTT. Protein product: CASSSQGVNSPLHF.

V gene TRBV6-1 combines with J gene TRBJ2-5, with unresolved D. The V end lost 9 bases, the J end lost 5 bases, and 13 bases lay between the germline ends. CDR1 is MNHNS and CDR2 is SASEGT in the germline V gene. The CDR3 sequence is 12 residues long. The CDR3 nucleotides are TGTGCCAGTGGAGAAGTGGGGGAGACCCAGTACTTC. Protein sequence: CASGEVGETQYF.

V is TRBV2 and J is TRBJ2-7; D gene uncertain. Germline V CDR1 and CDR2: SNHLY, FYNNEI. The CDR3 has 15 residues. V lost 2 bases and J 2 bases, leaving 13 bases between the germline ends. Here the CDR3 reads CASSERSRNTYEQYF. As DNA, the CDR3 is TGTGCCAGCAGTGAAAGGTCACGTAATACCTACGAGCAGTACTTC.

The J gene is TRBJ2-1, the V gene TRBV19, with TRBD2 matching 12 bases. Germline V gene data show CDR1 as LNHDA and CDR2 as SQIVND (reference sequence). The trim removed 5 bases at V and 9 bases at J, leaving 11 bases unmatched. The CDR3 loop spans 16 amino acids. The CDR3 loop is CASSARLAGEGGEQFF. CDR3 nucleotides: TGTGCCAGTAGTGCCCGACTAGCGGGAGAGGGGGGTGAGCAGTTCTTC.

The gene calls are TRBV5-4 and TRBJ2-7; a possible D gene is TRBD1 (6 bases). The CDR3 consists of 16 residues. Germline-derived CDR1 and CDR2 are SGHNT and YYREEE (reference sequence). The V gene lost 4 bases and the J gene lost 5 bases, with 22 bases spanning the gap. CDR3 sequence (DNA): TGTGCCAGCAGCCTGGACTTTACAGGGTCCCTTGACGAGCAGTACTTC. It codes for CASSLDFTGSLDEQYF. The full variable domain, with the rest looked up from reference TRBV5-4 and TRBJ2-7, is ETGVTQSPTHLIKTRGQQVTLRCSSQSGHNTVSWYQQALGQGPQFIFQYYREEENGRGNFPPRFSGLQFPNYSSELNVNALELDDSALYLCASSLDFTGSLDEQYFGPGTRLTVT.

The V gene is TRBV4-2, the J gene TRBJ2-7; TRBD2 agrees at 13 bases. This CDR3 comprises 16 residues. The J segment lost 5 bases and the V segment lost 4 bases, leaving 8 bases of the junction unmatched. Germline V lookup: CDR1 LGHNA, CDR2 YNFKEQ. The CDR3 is CASSPGLAGALDEQYF. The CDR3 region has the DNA TGTGCCAGCAGCCCAGGACTAGCGGGAGCCCTTGACGAGCAGTACTTC.

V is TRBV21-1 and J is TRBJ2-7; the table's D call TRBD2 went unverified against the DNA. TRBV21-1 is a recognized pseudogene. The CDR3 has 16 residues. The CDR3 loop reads CASSKSAGANPFEQYF. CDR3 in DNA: TGTGCCAGCAGCAAGTCGGCGGGAGCCAACCCCTTCGAGCAGTACTTC.

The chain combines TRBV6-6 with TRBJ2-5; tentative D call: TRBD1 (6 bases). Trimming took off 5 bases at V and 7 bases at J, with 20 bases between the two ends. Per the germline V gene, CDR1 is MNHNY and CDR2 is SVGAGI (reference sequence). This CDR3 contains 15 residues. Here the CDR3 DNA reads TGTGCCAGCAGTCCAGCCTCAGGGGCAGGCCGGACCCAGTACTTC. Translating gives CASSPASGAGRTQYF.

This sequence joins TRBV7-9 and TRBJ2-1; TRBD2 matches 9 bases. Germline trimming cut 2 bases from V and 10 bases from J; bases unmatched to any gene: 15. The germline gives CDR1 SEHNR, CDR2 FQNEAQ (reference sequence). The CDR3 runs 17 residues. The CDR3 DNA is TGTGCCAGCAGCTTAAGGCTCTTGGCGGGAGGGCCTGGGGAGCAGTTCTTC. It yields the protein CASSLRLLAGGPGEQFF.

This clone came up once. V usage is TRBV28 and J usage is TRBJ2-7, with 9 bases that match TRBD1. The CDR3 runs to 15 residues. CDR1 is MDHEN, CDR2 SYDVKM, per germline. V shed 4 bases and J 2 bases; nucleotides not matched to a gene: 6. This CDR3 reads CASSSGQGYTYEQYF. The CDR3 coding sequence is TGTGCCAGCAGTTCGGGACAGGGCTATACCTACGAGCAGTACTTC.

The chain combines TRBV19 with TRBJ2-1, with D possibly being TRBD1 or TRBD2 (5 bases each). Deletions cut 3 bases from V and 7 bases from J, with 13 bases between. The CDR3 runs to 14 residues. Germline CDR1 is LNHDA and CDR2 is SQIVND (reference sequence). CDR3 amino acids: CASSINRRRNEQFF. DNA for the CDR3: TGTGCCAGTAGTATCAACAGGCGGAGGAATGAGCAGTTCTTC.

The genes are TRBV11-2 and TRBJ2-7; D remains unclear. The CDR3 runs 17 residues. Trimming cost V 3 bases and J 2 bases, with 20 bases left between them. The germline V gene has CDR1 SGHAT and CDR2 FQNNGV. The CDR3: CASSLAVRLGVPYEQYF. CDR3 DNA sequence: TGTGCCAGCAGCTTGGCGGTAAGGTTAGGAGTTCCCTACGAGCAGTACTTC.

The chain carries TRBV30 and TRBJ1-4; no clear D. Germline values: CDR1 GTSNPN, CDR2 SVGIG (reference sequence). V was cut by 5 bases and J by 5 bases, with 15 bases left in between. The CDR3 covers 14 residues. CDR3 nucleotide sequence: TGTGCCTGGGAGAAGGTTGGGCTGAATGAAAAACTGTTTTTT. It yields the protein CAWEKVGLNEKLFF.

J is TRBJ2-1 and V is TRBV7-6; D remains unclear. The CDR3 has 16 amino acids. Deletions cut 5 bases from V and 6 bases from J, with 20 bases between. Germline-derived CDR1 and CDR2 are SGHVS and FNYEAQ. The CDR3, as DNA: TGTGCCAGCAGCCTCACCCCCGTTGTTTCCCTCAATGAGCAGTTCTTC. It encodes CASSLTPVVSLNEQFF.

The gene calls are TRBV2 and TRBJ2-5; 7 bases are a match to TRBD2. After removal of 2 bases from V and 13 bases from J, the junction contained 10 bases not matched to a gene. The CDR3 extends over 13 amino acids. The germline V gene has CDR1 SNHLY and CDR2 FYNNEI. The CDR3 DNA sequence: TGTGCCAGCAGTGAAAGGTCCAGCGGGGTGCCGTACTTC. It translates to CASSERSSGVPYF.

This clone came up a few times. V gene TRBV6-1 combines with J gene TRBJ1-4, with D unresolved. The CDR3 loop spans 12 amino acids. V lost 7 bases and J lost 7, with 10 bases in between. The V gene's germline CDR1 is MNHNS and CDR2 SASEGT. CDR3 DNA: TGTGCCAGCATCGCGCCGCCTGAAAAACTGTTTTTT. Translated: CASIAPPEKLFF.

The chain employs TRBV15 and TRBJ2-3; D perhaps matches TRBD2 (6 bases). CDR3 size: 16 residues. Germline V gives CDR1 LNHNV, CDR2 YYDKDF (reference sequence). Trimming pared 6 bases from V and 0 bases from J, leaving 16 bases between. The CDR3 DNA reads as TGTGCCACCAGGGCTAGCGTCGCCTTTAGCACAGATACGCAGTATTTT. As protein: CATRASVAFSTDTQYF.

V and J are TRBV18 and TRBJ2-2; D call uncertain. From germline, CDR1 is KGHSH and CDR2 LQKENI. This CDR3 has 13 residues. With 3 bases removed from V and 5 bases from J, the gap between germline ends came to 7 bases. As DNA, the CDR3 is TGTGCCAGCTCACCCTCAAAAACCGGGGAGCTGTTTTTT. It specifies CASSPSKTGELFF.

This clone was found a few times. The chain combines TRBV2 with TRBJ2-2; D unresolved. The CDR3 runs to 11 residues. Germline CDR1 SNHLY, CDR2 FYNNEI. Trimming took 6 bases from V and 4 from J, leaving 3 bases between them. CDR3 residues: CASRGTGELFF. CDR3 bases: TGTGCCAGCAGGGGCACCGGGGAGCTGTTTTTT.

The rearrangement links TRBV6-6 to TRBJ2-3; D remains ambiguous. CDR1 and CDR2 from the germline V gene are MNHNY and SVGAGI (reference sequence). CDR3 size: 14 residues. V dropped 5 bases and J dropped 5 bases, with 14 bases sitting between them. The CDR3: CASSNTPGRDTQYF. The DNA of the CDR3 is TGTGCCAGCAGTAATACCCCAGGACGAGATACGCAGTATTTT.